This T cell receptor beta chain was profiled in a study of regulatory T cells in long-lasting Graves disease (dated by TCRdb to about 2021). For the wider study: Persistent Graves' disease meant more than 5 years of antithyroid drug treatment with TSH receptor autoantibodies that stayed positive. Persistent Graves' disease patients in the clinical cohort had taken antithyroid drugs for 8 to 12 years on average. A total of around 35 samples were covered by TCR sequencing, comprising roughly 13 persistent and some 20 newly diagnosed Graves' disease patients. Persistent Graves' disease patients were compared with newly diagnosed Graves' disease patients by peripheral blood TCR sequencing and RNA sequencing. The study was conducted in China and was registered as a clinical trial.

What the time point label conveys for this sample: persistent/refractory GD, antithyroid drugs over 5 years with positive TRAb. For both TCR sequencing and RNA sequencing, RNA was extracted from PBMCs in TRIzol. The diagnosis of Graves' disease followed American Thyroid Association guidelines. The patients came from an endocrinology department in Xi'an, China. From each patient, approximately 10 milliliters of peripheral blood was collected into an EDTA anticoagulant tube. Ficoll Paque Plus density gradient separation was used to isolate PBMCs, and no additional T cell sorting was done. An Agilent 2100 Bioanalyzer and agarose gel were used to assess RNA quality, and a NanoDrop 2000 was used to measure RNA concentration. The method behind the library was multiplex PCR. Instrument on record: Illumina HiSeq 4000. iRepertoire HTBI primers and Arm-PCR amplification of CDR3 regions were used to construct TCR beta libraries. PCR products were gel purified before sequencing. The authors' pipeline ran thus. Across samples, approximately 68 TRBV and 14 TRBJ segments were identified and used for gene usage analysis of CDR3 amino acid clonotypes. Filtered high-quality paired reads were merged into contigs using COPE and FqMerger. BLAST was used to align contigs to IMGT TRBV, TRBD and TRBJ reference genes, and CDR3 was defined according to IMGT. Clonotypes above 0.1% frequency were classified as highly expanded clones. Shannon entropy was used to measure repertoire diversity, and the Gini coefficient was used to measure V-J evenness. A clonotype was considered public if more than one individual shared it. Starting from the raw public reads, TCRdb applied fastp trimming at Q25, assembled clones with MiXCR and retained in-frame beta chains. Each entry is one CDR3 protein sequence, shown with its most common DNA and genes. TCRdb's processing, not the study's, gives the V and J calls here. A total of over 450,000 distinct CDR3 sequences appear in this sample, about a fifth of them only once. The ten largest clones represent around 7% of the sample.

Note on this clonotype: Its antigen specificity is not known. A far larger clone is a single base away, which makes a read error likely.

The paper as a whole reports these results and caveats: Peripheral blood alone was examined, since thyroid tissue, which constituted the primary lesion, could not be accessed. Persistent patients shared more public clonotypes among themselves (fewer than 3,000) than newly diagnosed patients did (more than 850). TRBV28, TRBJ1-2 and TRBJ2-5 were preferentially used in persistent disease, while TRBV20-1 and TRBJ2-1 were favored in newly diagnosed disease. Only the TCR beta chain was sequenced and analyzed. Persistent Graves' disease patients showed lower TCR Shannon entropy and fewer highly expanded clones than newly diagnosed patients, suggesting clonal expansion. The small sample size was acknowledged by the authors as a limitation that may reduce accuracy.

The CDR3 sequence holds 13 residues, the cysteine and phenylalanine included. Of all the DNA, just the CDR3 is kept, 39 bases in frame from base 1. Sequences MNHEY (CDR1) and SVGEGT (CDR2) are obtained from the germline V gene. The chain joins TRBV6-2 or TRBV6-3 to TRBJ2-7; TRBD2 fits 7 bases in the junction. The TCR comes from a female donor with Graves disease. The sequencing here drew on peripheral blood mononuclear cells (PBMCs), taken when the disease was refractory, from a patient treated with antithyroid drugs. Here the CDR3 is given as CASSLAATYEQCF. The DNA reads as follows: TGTGCCAGCAGCCTAGCGGCAACCTACGAGCAGTGCTTC.